These T cell receptor beta chains were read from a single sample in a study of PD-L1 blockade in urothelial cancer. Repertoires were generated with immunoSEQ multiplex PCR, while TCRdb's copy carries only in-frame clones and drops some. The sample records 44,000 or so clones, around 82% being singletons. The material was PBMCs, obtained around atezolizumab (anti-PD-L1) treatment. These receptor sequences come from a man between 65 and 80 years old with urothelial cancer. Each CDR3 is given without its conserved first and last residue. Fields, in order: J gene, V gene, CDR3 protein.

J: TRBJ2-7
V: TRBV4-1
CDR3: ASSQEGQGWLEQY

J: TRBJ1-1
V: TRBV28
CDR3: ASSPPRAESNTEAF

J: TRBJ2-7
V: TRBV28
CDR3: ASSLFPNGEQY

J: TRBJ1-1
V: TRBV28
CDR3: ASSFSQGRHTEAF

J: TRBJ2-5
V: TRBV5-6
CDR3: ASSLAKGHPQETQY

J: TRBJ1-2
V: TRBV9
CDR3: ASSRPGVVGGYT

J: TRBJ1-3
V: TRBV2
CDR3: AASGGGHSGNTIY

J: TRBJ2-3
V: TRBV11-2
CDR3: ASSLDVRGSTDTQY

J: TRBJ2-3
V: TRBV19
CDR3: ASGTRDTQY

J: TRBJ1-4
V: TRBV27
CDR3: ASSLWGGKKLF

J: TRBJ1-5
V: TRBV5-4
CDR3: ASSPPGGPQH

J: TRBJ2-5
V: TRBV7-2
CDR3: ASVAVGAKTQY

J: TRBJ1-1
V: TRBV19
CDR3: ATWAGGGTEAF

J: TRBJ2-7
V: TRBV5-1
CDR3: ASSFAGGGDEQY

J: TRBJ1-3
V: TRBV5-4
CDR3: ASSPEPWARNTIY

J: TRBJ1-1
V: TRBV30
CDR3: AWSVRNTRTSEAF

J: TRBJ2-3
V: TRBV5-1
CDR3: ASTGTGEDTQY

J: TRBJ2-1
V: TRBV28
CDR3: ASGTSAVVEQF

J: TRBJ2-1
V: TRBV5-1
CDR3: ASSYSYSNEQF

J: TRBJ1-1
V: TRBV10-1
CDR3: ASFRGRDNTEAF

J: TRBJ2-7
V: TRBV28
CDR3: ASSFSGRESEQY

J: TRBJ2-1
V: TRBV7-2
CDR3: ASSLRFGGDYNEQF

J: TRBJ2-5
V: TRBV9
CDR3: ASSGGQETQY

J: TRBJ2-2
V: TRBV7-2
CDR3: ASRPLQGTTGELF

J: TRBJ1-4
V: TRBV19
CDR3: ASCSTGEGGKLF

J: TRBJ2-2
V: TRBV5-4
CDR3: ASSPGTGGLSGELF

J: TRBJ1-4
V: TRBV27
CDR3: ASSLQGAGNEKLF

J: TRBJ2-7
V: TRBV9
CDR3: ASSVLGSGEQY

J: TRBJ1-1
V: TRBV19
CDR3: ASSRRQGGQVTEAF

J: TRBJ2-7
V: TRBV14
CDR3: ASSPTGLAGLLRVEQY

J: TRBJ2-1
V: TRBV7-2
CDR3: ASSLGSGLNEQF

J: TRBJ1-2
V: TRBV11-2
CDR3: ASSLNAFTGGNGYT

J: TRBJ2-1
V: TRBV7-8
CDR3: ASSPSPGGPYEQF

J: TRBJ2-5
V: TRBV7-9
CDR3: ASSLARETQY

J: TRBJ2-5
V: TRBV7-9
CDR3: ASSLGTGGNQETQY

J: TRBJ1-1
V: TRBV5-1
CDR3: ASSSKTGGITEAF

J: TRBJ1-5
V: TRBV10-2
CDR3: ASRVGQGENQPQH

J: TRBJ2-7
V: TRBV6-6
CDR3: ASSYPDRGYEQY

J: TRBJ2-1
V: TRBV5-1
CDR3: ASSLGAGHNEQF

J: TRBJ1-2
V: TRBV30
CDR3: AWSSSIKRGGYT

J: TRBJ2-2
V: TRBV15
CDR3: ATRLAGVWTGELF

J: TRBJ1-1
V: TRBV19
CDR3: ASSTPGTGATEAF

J: TRBJ2-1
V: TRBV5-1
CDR3: ASSLDNRNNEQF

J: TRBJ1-2
V: TRBV7-8
CDR3: ASSGGDRVGYGYT

J: TRBJ1-1
V: TRBV28
CDR3: ASTLRGTEAF

J: TRBJ1-4
V: TRBV6-5
CDR3: ASSRQGAPNEKLF

J: TRBJ1-1
V: TRBV10-3
CDR3: AISDLPGQGMKNTEAF

J: TRBJ2-5
V: TRBV7-2
CDR3: ASSLVRGGLETQY

J: TRBJ2-2
V: TRBV7-3
CDR3: ASSPRTSGSGTGELF

J: TRBJ1-4
V: TRBV7-9
CDR3: ASSSQGGATNEKLF